A selection of T cell receptor beta chains follows, all from one sample in a study of blood T cell repertoires in COVID-19. Clones were read by immunoSEQ multiplex PCR, and TCRdb kept only the in-frame ones, dropping some. The table records around 160,000 clones, over 80% of them present only once. The sequencing input was peripheral blood. The receptor set was obtained from a man older than 75 with acute or convalescent COVID-19. Both conserved end residues are part of each CDR3. D genes are given only for firm matches. Size is omitted from some rows. Given values are once, few, many or a class for expanded clones.

D,size,V,J,DNA,CDR3
TRBD2,few,TRBV6-2/TRBV6-3,TRBJ2-1,TGTGCCAGCAGTAGGCGGGAGGCCAAAGCCTACAATGAGCAGTTCTTC,CASSRREAKAYNEQFF
.,.,TRBV7-2,TRBJ1-2,TGTGCCAGCAGCTTAGCACTAGGTTATGGCTACACCTTC,CASSLALGYGYTF
.,once,TRBV3-1/TRBV3-2,TRBJ2-1,TGTGCCAGCAGCCAAGATTTGGGAGAGTGGAATGAGCAGTTCTTC,CASSQDLGEWNEQFF
.,.,TRBV7-9,TRBJ1-2,TGTGCCAGCAGCTCCCCCGGGGTGTCCAACTATGGCTACACCTTC,CASSSPGVSNYGYTF
.,.,TRBV28,TRBJ1-2,TGTGCCAGCAGTGCGGCTCGTGGCTACACCTTC,CASSAARGYTF
.,.,TRBV5-1,TRBJ2-7,TGCGCCAGCAGCTCCTACCCGGGGTCGCAAGACGAGCAGTACTTC,CASSSYPGSQDEQYF
TRBD2,.,TRBV4-2,TRBJ2-7,TGTGCCAGCAGCCAAGATGGCCCTAGCGGGTCGTCCTACGAGCAGTACTTC,CASSQDGPSGSSYEQYF
.,.,TRBV12-3/TRBV12-4,TRBJ2-5,TGTGCCAGCAGACCACCCAGGGGAGAGACCCAGTACTTC,CASRPPRGETQYF
TRBD1,.,TRBV5-4,TRBJ1-1,TGTGCCAGCAGCCCCGGCACGAGTACAGGGGTGAACACTGAAGCTTTCTTT,CASSPGTSTGVNTEAFF
TRBD1,few,TRBV7-2,TRBJ2-7,TGTGCCAGCAGCTTAGAGCCCCTCCGGTGGGGACAGGGTGCCTACGAGCAGTACTTC,CASSLEPLRWGQGAYEQYF
.,.,TRBV23-1,TRBJ1-6,TGCGCCAGCAGTCTTGGCCCCCCCCAACTCCACTTT,CASSLGPPQLHF
.,many,TRBV18,TRBJ1-5,TGTGCCAGCTCACCGAGGACAGCCACGAATAGCAATCAGCCCCAGCATTTT,CASSPRTATNSNQPQHF
.,.,TRBV28,TRBJ2-1,TGTGCCAGCAGTTTAGGGGGGTTCGGTGAGCAGTTCTTC,CASSLGGFGEQFF
.,.,TRBV7-2,TRBJ1-5,TGTGCCAGCAGCTTAGTCGAGGGACTAAACCAGCCCCAGCATTTT,CASSLVEGLNQPQHF
TRBD1,.,TRBV6-4,TRBJ1-5,TGTGCCAGCAGGGGCAGGGGGGAAAATCAGCCCCAGCATTTT,CASRGRGENQPQHF
TRBD1,.,TRBV3-1/TRBV3-2,TRBJ1-2,TGTGCCAGCAGCCCAACAGGGGGCGGGTCTGACTATGGCTACACCTTC,CASSPTGGGSDYGYTF
.,once,TRBV9,TRBJ2-7,TGTGCCAGCAGCCCAGGACAGTCCGTGGAGCAGTACTTC,CASSPGQSVEQYF
.,once,TRBV7-9,TRBJ2-7,TGTGCCAGCGGAGTTCTCTCCTACGAGCAGTACTTC,CASGVLSYEQYF
TRBD2,.,TRBV24-1,TRBJ2-7,TGTGCCACCAGTGCCACGGGAGGGCCGGGAGAGCAGTACTTC,CATSATGGPGEQYF
TRBD1,.,TRBV10-3,TRBJ2-7,TGTGCCATCAGTGAAGTGGGACAGGTCTACTTC,CAISEVGQVYF
.,.,TRBV28,TRBJ2-5,TGTGCCAGCACTAGGGGTCCAGGGGTGCGCGAAGAGACCCAGTACTTC,CASTRGPGVREETQYF
.,.,TRBV30,TRBJ1-4,TGTGCCTGGAGAGAAAACCCAGGGTTAACTAATGAAAAACTGTTTTTT,CAWRENPGLTNEKLFF
TRBD2,.,TRBV2,TRBJ2-7,TGTGCCAGCAGTGACTCGACTAGCGGGGGTATAACTGAGCAGTACTTC,CASSDSTSGGITEQYF
.,.,TRBV25-1,TRBJ1-2,TGTGCCACCCAACAGACAGGTATCACCAACTATGGCTACACCTTC,CATQQTGITNYGYTF
.,.,TRBV29-1,TRBJ2-2,TGCAGCGTTGATAGAGGGACCGGGGAGCTGTTTTTT,CSVDRGTGELFF
.,.,TRBV2,TRBJ2-5,TGTGCCAGCAGAGAAGGGCTGACTCCTTCGGGGACCCAGTACTTC,CASREGLTPSGTQYF
TRBD2,.,TRBV5-5,TRBJ2-3,TGTGCCAGCAGCTTGCTAGCGGGAGGGCGGACAGATACGCAGTATTTT,CASSLLAGGRTDTQYF
.,.,TRBV7-2,TRBJ2-5,TGTGCCAGCAGCTTATTTACAGGGAGGGTCGGAGAGACCCAGTACTTC,CASSLFTGRVGETQYF
.,.,TRBV27,TRBJ1-4,TGTGCCAGCAGTCCCCTTACTAATGAAAAACTGTTTTTT,CASSPLTNEKLFF
TRBD2,.,TRBV5-1,TRBJ2-3,TGCGCCAGCAGTATGCTATTCGCGACTAGCGGGGGAGATACGCAGTATTTT,CASSMLFATSGGDTQYF
TRBD1,.,TRBV6-5,TRBJ2-3,TGTGCCAGCAGCTGGACAGGGGAGGGAGATACGCAGTATTTT,CASSWTGEGDTQYF
.,.,TRBV7-2,TRBJ1-2,TGTGCCAGCAGCCAAATGGTCCTATCCTATGGCTACACCTTC,CASSQMVLSYGYTF
TRBD1,once,TRBV19,TRBJ2-7,TGTGCCAGTACGGACAGGGGATCCTACGAGCAGTACTTC,CASTDRGSYEQYF